This T cell receptor beta chain was sequenced during a study of T cells in Graves' hyperthyroidism and ophthalmopathy. Study results and limitations: Blood shared most expanded thyroid clonotypes above 0.001. Ophthalmopathy was distinguished from stable hyperthyroidism by 13 V-J signatures.

The CDR3 runs 14 residues. V gave up 2 bases and J gave up 5 bases; unmatched junction bases: 0. Germline assignment: CDR1 WSHSY and CDR2 SAAADI. There are many counts of this clonotype. What it binds is unknown. TCR beta CDR3 regions were amplified from RNA. The study used the HTBI primer set for a first-round RT-PCR of the TCR CDR3. In TCRdb, the multiplex PCR reads were re-called with MiXCR into one record per CDR3 protein. This table holds 660,000 or so distinct CDR3 sequences, nearly 45% found once. Diagnoses were established using clinical symptoms, serum thyroxine and TRAb, thyroid ultrasound and orbital computed tomography.

The genes are TRBV10-2 and TRBJ2-5, with TRBD2 matching 12 bases. The sequence derives from an adult man with Graves' disease, either hyperthyroidism or ophthalmopathy (not recorded which). The source material was peripheral blood or thyroid tissue (not recorded which). CDR3 nucleotide sequence: TGCGCCAGCAGTGAGACTAGCGGGGGGGAGACCCAGTACTTC. Protein: CASSETSGGETQYF.